These 22 T cell receptor beta chains originate from one sample sequenced in a study of graft-versus-host responses after intestinal transplantation. Their antigen targets remain unknown. The assay was immunoSEQ multiplex PCR, and TCRdb's table has in-frame clones only and misses some. The table records about 84,000 clones, around 90% of them present only once. The specimen comprised unstimulated CD4+ T cells sorted from spleen or lymph node cells, sampled before transplant. These receptors were obtained from a human donor who was the organ donor for an intestinal transplant.

The chain has TRBV5-1 and TRBJ2-2; tentatively, D is TRBD1 (5 bases). The CDR3 sequence is 15 residues long. The V end lost 1 base, the J end lost 1 base, and 8 bases lay between the germline ends. Germline V gives CDR1 SGHRS, CDR2 YFSETQ. The CDR3 DNA follows: TGCGCCAGCAGCTTGAGCAGGGAGAACACCGGGGAGCTGTTTTTT. It specifies CASSLSRENTGELFF.

V is TRBV6-1 and J is TRBJ2-2; D is possibly TRBD1 (5 bases). The germline gives CDR1 MNHNS, CDR2 SASEGT. The V end was cut by 8 bases, the J end by 5 bases, with 18 bases between. The CDR3 is made up of 15 amino acids. The CDR3 is CASSRHGSGTGELFF. CDR3 DNA sequence: TGTGCCAGCTCAAGGCATGGGTCAGGGACCGGGGAGCTGTTTTTT.

V gene TRBV5-1 combines with J gene TRBJ2-5, with 11 bases that match TRBD2. V gave up 4 bases and J gave up 2 bases; unmatched junction bases: 10. CDR3 size: 17 residues. The germline CDR1 and CDR2 sequences are SGHRS and YFSETQ. CDR3 region: CASSTLAGGRNQETQYF. The CDR3 DNA follows: TGCGCCAGCAGCACTCTAGCGGGAGGACGCAATCAAGAGACCCAGTACTTC.

The chain recombines TRBV7-8 with TRBJ2-7; 9 bases align to TRBD2. CDR3 length equals 15 residues. Germline trimming cut 5 bases from V and 4 bases from J; bases unmatched to any gene: 9. Germline CDR1 SGHVS, CDR2 FQNEAQ. For the CDR3, the DNA is TGTGCCAGCAGCAGAGGGGTAGCGGGAGTGTACGAGCAGTACTTC. This encodes CASSRGVAGVYEQYF. The entire variable domain, with the rest obtained from reference TRBV7-8 and TRBJ2-7, is as follows: GAGVSQSPRYKVAKRGQDVALRCDPISGHVSLFWYQQALGQGPEFLTYFQNEAQLDKSGLPSDRFFAERPEGSVSTLKIQRTQQEDSAVYLCASSRGVAGVYEQYFGPGTRLTVT.

This clone was recorded only once. The chain couples TRBV9 to TRBJ2-3; a weak D match, TRBD1 (8 bases). This CDR3 is built from 17 residues. The germline gives CDR1 SGDLS, CDR2 YYNGEE. With 3 bases removed from V and 3 bases from J, the gap between germline ends came to 20 bases. This chain's CDR3 is CASSGKQGGKDTDTQYF. For the CDR3, the DNA is TGTGCCAGCAGCGGAAAACAGGGGGGGAAGGATACAGATACGCAGTATTTT.

J is TRBJ1-1 and V is TRBV29-1; D not certain. CDR3 length: 11 residues. Germline loops: CDR1 SQVTM, CDR2 ANQGSEA. V was clipped by 4 bases and J by 6 bases, with 9 bases between them. CDR3 in DNA: TGCAGCGTTGCCAGTCTGGCTGAAGCTTTCTTT. Its protein is CSVASLAEAFF.

V is TRBV15 and J is TRBJ1-2; no firm D call. Trimming cost V 5 bases and J 1 base, with 8 bases left between them. Germline V gene lookup returns CDR1 LNHNV and CDR2 YYDKDF (reference sequence). The CDR3 has 13 amino acids. CDR3: CATSYTVNYGYTF. CDR3 in DNA: TGTGCCACCAGCTACACCGTTAACTATGGCTACACCTTC. Drawing the rest from reference TRBV15 and TRBJ1-2, the complete variable domain is DAMVIQNPRYQVTQFGKPVTLSCSQTLNHNVMYWYQQKSSQAPKLLFHYYDKDFNNEADTPDNFQSRRPNTSFCFLDIRSPGLGDTAMYLCATSYTVNYGYTFGSGTRLTVV.

The chain uses TRBV5-4 and TRBJ2-2; D might be TRBD2 (6 bases). Germline CDR1 is SGHNT and CDR2 is YYREEE (reference sequence). V lost 4 bases, J lost 3 bases, and 13 bases lay in between. This CDR3 comprises 15 residues. The CDR3 DNA is TGTGCCAGCAGCCTGAGGGACTTTGACACCGGGGAGCTGTTTTTT. Residues: CASSLRDFDTGELFF.

The chain employs TRBV19 and TRBJ1-2; 8 bases align to TRBD1. The germline V gene encodes CDR1 LNHDA and CDR2 SQIVND (reference sequence). The CDR3 extends over 16 amino acids. Germline trimming cut 4 bases from V and 8 bases from J; bases unmatched to any gene: 15. CDR3 region: CASSTQGQGKGRGYTF. CDR3 DNA: TGTGCCAGTAGTACCCAAGGACAGGGAAAGGGTAGAGGCTACACCTTC.

The rearrangement joins TRBV2 to TRBJ1-4; 7 bases fit TRBD1. The ends lost 8 bases at V and 7 bases at J; junction bases unmatched: 7. The CDR3 is 13 amino acids. The germline CDR1 and CDR2 sequences are SNHLY and FYNNEI. CDR3 DNA: TGTGCCAGCGGACAGGCGATGGGTGAAAAACTGTTTTTT. Translation gives CASGQAMGEKLFF. Looking up the rest from reference TRBV2 and TRBJ1-4 gives the full variable domain: EPEVTQTPSHQVTQMGQEVILRCVPISNHLYFYWYRQILGQKVEFLVSFYNNEISEKSEIFDDQFSVERPDGSNFTLKIRSTKLEDSAMYFCASGQAMGEKLFFGSGTQLSVL.

CDR3 amino acids: CASSVGLAGGDEQFF. CDR3 nucleotide sequence: TGTGCCAGCAGTGTAGGACTAGCGGGAGGCGATGAGCAGTTCTTC. The chain employs TRBV2 and TRBJ2-1; 14 bases map to TRBD2. Trimming cost V 4 bases and J 8 bases; bases outside gene matches: 4. CDR1 and CDR2 from the germline V gene are SNHLY and FYNNEI. The CDR3 runs to 15 residues.

The V call is TRBV7-6, the J call TRBJ2-5; D perhaps matches TRBD1 (6 bases). Trimming took 3 bases from V and 3 from J, leaving 8 bases between them. There are 13 residues in the CDR3. The germline V gene encodes CDR1 SGHVS and CDR2 FNYEAQ. The CDR3 loop reads CASSFTGKETQYF. DNA for the CDR3: TGTGCCAGCAGCTTCACAGGGAAAGAGACCCAGTACTTC.

The V call is TRBV28, the J call TRBJ1-1, with D hard to call. This CDR3 contains 10 residues. Germline V lookup: CDR1 MDHEN, CDR2 SYDVKM. The CDR3 is CGTHNTEAFF. CDR3 in DNA: TGTGGCACACACAACACTGAAGCTTTCTTT.

This clone has only one observation. The rearrangement joins TRBV28 to TRBJ2-7; 8 positions match TRBD1. Trimming removed 6 bases from V and 1 base from J; junction bases left unmatched: 8. CDR3 length: 15 residues. Germline V gene sequence: CDR1 MDHEN, CDR2 SYDVKM. DNA of the CDR3: TGTGCCAGCAGCCCCGGGACAGGAATTTCCTACGAGCAGTACTTC. Its translation is CASSPGTGISYEQYF.

The V call is TRBV19, the J call TRBJ2-2; D uncertain. The CDR3 is 18 amino acids. V was pared by 2 bases and J by 0 bases, with 16 bases between. Germline lookup yields CDR1 LNHDA and CDR2 SQIVND (reference sequence). CDR3 region: CASSILSVGTPNTGELFF. Written as DNA, the CDR3 is TGTGCCAGTAGTATATTATCAGTTGGCACGCCGAACACCGGGGAGCTGTTTTTT.

This chain joins TRBV2 and TRBJ1-4, with D unclear. The V end lost 1 base, the J end lost 3 bases, and 6 bases lay between the germline ends. The CDR3 contains 14 residues. The germline V gene has CDR1 SNHLY and CDR2 FYNNEI. The CDR3 DNA follows: TGTGCCAGCAGTGAAGGGACTTCTAATGAAAAACTGTTTTTT. Encoded protein: CASSEGTSNEKLFF.

The chain employs TRBV5-1 and TRBJ2-7; TRBD1 might be the D (7 bases). The germline V gene encodes CDR1 SGHRS and CDR2 YFSETQ. Trimming pared 0 bases from V and 3 bases from J, leaving 16 bases between. The CDR3 extends over 16 amino acids. The CDR3 sequence: CASSLAGTVGLYEQYF. DNA of the CDR3: TGCGCCAGCAGCTTGGCCGGGACAGTGGGACTCTACGAGCAGTACTTC.

The chain uses TRBV11-3 and TRBJ2-5; weak D call: TRBD1 (6 bases). The germline V gene encodes CDR1 SGHNT and CDR2 YENEEA. The CDR3 sequence is 17 residues long. The V end lost 5 bases, the J end lost 1 base, and 20 bases lay between the germline ends. This CDR3 reads CASSTSSPATGQETQYF. As DNA, the CDR3 is TGTGCCAGCAGCACCAGTAGCCCGGCGACAGGCCAAGAGACCCAGTACTTC.

As DNA, the CDR3 is TGTGCCAGTACACCCACAGGGGGCAATCAGCCCCAGCATTTT. Its protein is CASTPTGGNQPQHF. This sequence joins TRBV6-1 and TRBJ1-5; 7 nucleotides line up with TRBD1. CDR3 length: 14 residues. The V gene end was trimmed by 9 bases and the J gene end by 2 bases; junction bases not matched to a gene: 7. Germline CDR1 is MNHNS and CDR2 is SASEGT.

The chain couples TRBV2 to TRBJ2-1, with D possibly TRBD2 on 6 matching bases. V lost 5 bases to trimming and J lost 8 bases, with 13 bases between them. This CDR3 has 13 residues. CDR1 is SNHLY, CDR2 FYNNEI, per germline. The DNA of the CDR3 is TGTGCCAGCAGTAAGCGCGGGGTCGATGAGCAGTTCTTC. Its protein product is CASSKRGVDEQFF.

This rearrangement joins TRBV5-1 to TRBJ2-1, with unresolved D. Germline V gene sequence: CDR1 SGHRS, CDR2 YFSETQ. The CDR3 sequence is 13 residues long. Trimming removed 1 base at V and 9 bases at J, with 11 bases between. The CDR3 region has the DNA TGCGCCAGCAGCTTGAGCGCTAAAGGTGAGCAGTTCTTC. Its translation: CASSLSAKGEQFF.

This clone was detected once. The J gene is TRBJ1-2, the V gene TRBV5-1; 10 bases map to TRBD1. The CDR3 is 15 amino acids. The germline V gene has CDR1 SGHRS and CDR2 YFSETQ. J was trimmed by 5 bases and V by 4 bases; bases with no gene match: 8. The CDR3 DNA is TGCGCCAGCAGCCCTTTGACAGGGGGCGTGTATGGCTACACCTTC. Translated, it gives CASSPLTGGVYGYTF. Full variable domain (rest looked up from reference TRBV5-1 and TRBJ1-2): KAGVTQTPRYLIKTRGQQVTLSCSPISGHRSVSWYQQTPGQGLQFLFEYFSETQRNKGNFPGRFSGRQFSNSRSEMNVSTLELGDSALYLCASSPLTGGVYGYTFGSGTRLTVV.